This T cell receptor (beta chain) appears in the sequencing data of a study of beta chain features in type 1 diabetes. Every bit of the isolated RNA underwent reverse transcription, so sequencing read expressed TCRB transcripts. The repertoire was sequenced with immunoSEQ multiplex PCR; TCRdb's copy has only in-frame clones and lacks some. The sample shows fewer than 300,000 clones, under 13% of them seen only once. Study-level findings and limits: Insertions at VDJ junctions were less frequent in type 1 diabetes patients. These patients also deleted more nucleotides at the same junctions. All four CD4+ subsets from Type 1 diabetes patients carried moderately but significantly shorter TCRB CDR3s.

This clone came up a few times. Its target is not known. Germline CDR1 is ENHRY and CDR2 is SYGVKD. Germline trimming cut 8 bases from V and 2 bases from J; bases unmatched to any gene: 8. This CDR3 comprises 16 residues. The chain combines TRBV10-3 with TRBJ2-1; TRBD2 aligns across 11 bases. The TCR was taken from a young man with type 1 diabetes. The material sequenced was naive CD4+ T cells from blood. The CDR3 protein is CAIGGVAGGTYNEQFF. DNA for the CDR3: TGTGCCATCGGAGGGGTAGCGGGGGGGACCTACAATGAGCAGTTCTTC.